This is a list of T cell receptor beta chains from one sample in a study of control samples from healthy donors and cancer patients. The data were produced by immunoSEQ multiplex PCR, yet TCRdb's version contains in-frame clones alone and is incomplete. The sample lists about 80,000 clones, roughly 82% occurring once. Sequencing was done on a sample of PBMCs. The receptors stem from a man aged 60-69 years with head and neck cancer. CDR3s include the opening cysteine and the closing phenylalanine or tryptophan. D genes are given only for firm matches. A clone size is listed for some rows: how often the clone was seen (once, few, many), or a class if it is expanded.

V gene	J gene	CDR3 length	D gene	clone size	CDR3 protein	CDR3 DNA
TRBV5-1	TRBJ1-4	14	-	-	CASSTGATNEKLFF	TGCGCCAGTTCGACGGGGGCAACTAATGAAAAACTGTTTTTT
TRBV10-3	TRBJ2-7	15	-	-	CAISSPGHSSYEQYF	TGTGCCATCAGTTCCCCGGGACATAGCTCCTACGAGCAGTACTTC
TRBV2	TRBJ2-2	16	-	-	CASSENGGTNTGELFF	TGTGCCAGCAGTGAAAACGGGGGCACGAACACCGGGGAGCTGTTTTTT
TRBV27	TRBJ2-7	13	-	-	CASSLSLGYEQYF	TGTGCCAGCAGTTTATCTTTGGGGTACGAGCAGTACTTC
TRBV6-5	TRBJ2-4	16	TRBD2	-	CASSYTASGTKNIQYF	TGTGCCAGCAGTTACACCGCTAGCGGAACCAAAAACATTCAGTACTTC
TRBV28	TRBJ1-1	15	-	-	CASSAIHNYYTEAFF	TGTGCCAGCAGTGCTATTCACAATTATTACACTGAAGCTTTCTTT
TRBV3-1/TRBV3-2	TRBJ1-2	15	-	-	CASSQQAAFDYGYTF	TGTGCCAGCAGCCAGCAGGCTGCATTCGATTATGGCTACACCTTC
TRBV11-2	TRBJ2-3	14	TRBD1	-	CASTSGQFSDTQYF	TGTGCCAGCACCTCGGGACAGTTTTCAGATACGCAGTATTTT
TRBV5-4	TRBJ2-5	14	-	-	CASREGTGRETQYF	TGTGCCAGCAGGGAGGGGACTGGGAGGGAGACCCAGTACTTC
TRBV7-2	TRBJ2-7	14	-	-	CASSLGGTSYEQYF	TGTGCCAGCAGCTTAGGAGGTACCTCCTACGAGCAGTACTTC
TRBV7-9	TRBJ2-7	14	TRBD1	-	CASSFGQVFYEQYF	TGTGCCAGCAGCTTCGGACAGGTGTTCTACGAGCAGTACTTC
TRBV5-6	TRBJ2-3	17	TRBD2	once	CASSSPTSGSRTDTQYF	TGTGCCAGCAGCTCGCCGACTAGCGGGAGTCGAACAGATACGCAGTATTTT
TRBV7-2	TRBJ2-1	12	-	-	CASNLGRNEQFF	TGTGCCAGCAACCTCGGGCGAAATGAGCAGTTCTTC
TRBV19	TRBJ1-2	15	-	few	CASDTRRGPNYGYTF	TGTGCCAGCGACACCCGACGGGGGCCTAACTATGGCTACACCTTC
TRBV19	TRBJ1-1	15	-	-	CASSLGNIAGAEAFF	TGTGCCAGTAGTTTAGGAAACATAGCTGGTGCTGAAGCTTTCTTT
TRBV4-1	TRBJ1-1	15	-	-	CASSQGRGLNTEAFF	TGCGCCAGCAGCCAAGGAAGGGGATTGAACACTGAAGCTTTCTTT
TRBV19	TRBJ2-2	13	-	once	CATAGTNTGELFF	TGTGCCACTGCCGGGACCAACACCGGGGAGCTGTTTTTT
TRBV5-1	TRBJ2-7	14	-	-	CASSLDREGHEQYF	TGCGCCAGCAGCTTGGACAGAGAGGGCCACGAGCAGTACTTC
TRBV28	TRBJ1-1	13	-	once	CATVRKPNTEAFF	TGTGCTACTGTCAGAAAACCCAACACTGAAGCTTTCTTT
TRBV5-1	TRBJ2-5	13	-	-	CASSLRPRETQYF	TGCGCCAGCAGTCTCAGGCCCCGAGAGACCCAGTACTTC
TRBV10-3	TRBJ1-1	15	-	-	CAISESEGTNTEAFF	TGTGCCATCAGTGAGTCGGAGGGGACGAACACTGAAGCTTTCTTT
TRBV11-2	TRBJ2-7	15	TRBD2	-	CASSLGGGGPYEQYF	TGTGCCAGCAGCTTAGGGGGCGGGGGGCCCTACGAGCAGTACTTC
TRBV6-5	TRBJ2-7	14	-	-	CASSKRGKLYEQYF	TGTGCCAGCAGCAAACGAGGGAAACTCTACGAGCAGTACTTC
TRBV5-1	TRBJ2-3	15	-	-	CASSFYIGGTDTQYF	TGCGCCAGCAGCTTTTATATAGGGGGCACAGATACGCAGTATTTT
TRBV9	TRBJ1-2	16	TRBD1	-	CASSVVGQGIDYGYTF	TGTGCCAGCAGCGTAGTGGGACAGGGGATTGACTATGGCTACACCTTC
TRBV6-5	TRBJ2-4	16	-	-	CASSYDHTLAKNIQYF	TGTGCCAGCAGTTACGATCACACACTAGCCAAAAACATTCAGTACTTC
TRBV5-5	TRBJ2-1	15	TRBD1	-	CASSLGTGTYNEQFF	TGTGCCAGCAGCTTGGGGACAGGGACCTACAATGAGCAGTTCTTC
TRBV5-1	TRBJ2-5	16	TRBD2	-	CASSLVSSGEGETQYF	TGCGCCAGCAGCTTGGTTTCTAGCGGGGAGGGGGAGACCCAGTACTTC
TRBV9	TRBJ2-7	11	-	-	CASSEGNEQYF	TGTGCCAGCAGCGAAGGTAACGAGCAGTACTTC
TRBV10-1	TRBJ2-7	15	-	-	CASSDESGEGYEQYF	TGCGCCAGCAGTGATGAGTCGGGAGAGGGCTACGAGCAGTACTTC